This T cell receptor (beta chain) was found in a study of shared clonotypes between healthy human individuals. Only in-frame clones appear in the TCRdb table, and some are missing; sequencing was by immunoSEQ multiplex PCR. The table lists more than 1 million clones, 75% to 85% of them singletons, with about 0.52% in the top ten. CDR3 length: 23 amino acids. Unmatched junction bases numbered 27, after V lost 6 bases and J lost 3 bases. Germline V CDR1 and CDR2: WSHSY, SAAADI. The receptor was derived from a man aged 18 to 30 in good health. Some clones in this sample may be carry-over from other donors' samples. Sequencing was done on a sample of memory CD4+ T cells from PBMCs. Subset denoted: CD45RA-negative fraction. J is TRBJ2-7 and V is TRBV10-2; 15 bases are a match to TRBD2. The CDR3 DNA reads as TGCGCCAGCAGGGCGACAGGGGGGGATAGGACTAGCGGGAGGGCCGGCACTTACTACGAGCAGTACTTC. Its protein is CASRATGGDRTSGRAGTYYEQYF.